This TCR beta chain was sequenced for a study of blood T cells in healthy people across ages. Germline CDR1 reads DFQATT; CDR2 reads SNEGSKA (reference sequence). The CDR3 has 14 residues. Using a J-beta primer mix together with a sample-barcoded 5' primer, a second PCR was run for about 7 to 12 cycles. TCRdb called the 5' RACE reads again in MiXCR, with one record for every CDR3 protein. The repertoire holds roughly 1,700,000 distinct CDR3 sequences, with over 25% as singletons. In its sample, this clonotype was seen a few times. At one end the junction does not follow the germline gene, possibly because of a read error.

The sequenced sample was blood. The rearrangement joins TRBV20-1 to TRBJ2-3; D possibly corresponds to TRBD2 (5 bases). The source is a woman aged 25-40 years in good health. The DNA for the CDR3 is TGCGGTGCTAGAGAAGGCGTGAGGGCCGATACGCAGTATTTT. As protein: CGAREGVRADTQYF.